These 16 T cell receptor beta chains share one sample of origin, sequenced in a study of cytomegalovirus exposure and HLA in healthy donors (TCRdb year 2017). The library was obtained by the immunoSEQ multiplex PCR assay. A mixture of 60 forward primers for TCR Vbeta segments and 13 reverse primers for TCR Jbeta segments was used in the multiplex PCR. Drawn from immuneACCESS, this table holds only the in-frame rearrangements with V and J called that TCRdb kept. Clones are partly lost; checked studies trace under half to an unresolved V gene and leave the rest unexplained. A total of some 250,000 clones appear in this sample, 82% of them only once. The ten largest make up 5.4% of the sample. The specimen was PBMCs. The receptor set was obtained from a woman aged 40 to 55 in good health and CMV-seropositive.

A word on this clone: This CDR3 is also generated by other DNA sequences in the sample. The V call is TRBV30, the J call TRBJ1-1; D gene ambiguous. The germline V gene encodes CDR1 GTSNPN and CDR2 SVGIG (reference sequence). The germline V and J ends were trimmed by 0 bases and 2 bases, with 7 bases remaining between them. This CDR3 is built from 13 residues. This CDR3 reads CAWSVRGNTEAFF. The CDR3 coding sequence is TGTGCCTGGAGTGTTCGAGGAAACACTGAAGCTTTCTTT. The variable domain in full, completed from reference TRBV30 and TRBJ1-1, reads SQTIHQWPATLVQPVGSPLSLECTVEGTSNPNLYWYRQAAGRGLQLLFYSVGIGQISSEVPQNLSASRPQDRQFILSSKKLLLSDSGFYLCAWSVRGNTEAFFGQGTRLTVV.

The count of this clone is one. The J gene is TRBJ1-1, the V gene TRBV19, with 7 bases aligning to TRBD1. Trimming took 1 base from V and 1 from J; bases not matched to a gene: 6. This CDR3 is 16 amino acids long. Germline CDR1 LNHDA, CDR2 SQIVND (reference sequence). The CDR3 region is CASSIAGQAPNTEAFF. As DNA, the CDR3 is TGTGCCAGTAGTATAGCCGGACAGGCCCCGAACACTGAAGCTTTCTTT.

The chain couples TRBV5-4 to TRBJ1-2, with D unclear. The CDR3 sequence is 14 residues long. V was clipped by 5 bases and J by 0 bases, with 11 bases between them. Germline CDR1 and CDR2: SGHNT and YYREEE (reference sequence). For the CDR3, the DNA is TGTGCCAGCAGGTCCCTTGCAGCTAACTATGGCTACACCTTC. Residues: CASRSLAANYGYTF.

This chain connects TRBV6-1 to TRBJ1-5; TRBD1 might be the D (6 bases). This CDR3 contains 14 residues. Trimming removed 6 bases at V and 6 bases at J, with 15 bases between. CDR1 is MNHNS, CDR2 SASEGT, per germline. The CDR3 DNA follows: TGTGCCAGCAGCTGGGGGGGCGCGGGTCAGCCCCAGCATTTT. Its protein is CASSWGGAGQPQHF.

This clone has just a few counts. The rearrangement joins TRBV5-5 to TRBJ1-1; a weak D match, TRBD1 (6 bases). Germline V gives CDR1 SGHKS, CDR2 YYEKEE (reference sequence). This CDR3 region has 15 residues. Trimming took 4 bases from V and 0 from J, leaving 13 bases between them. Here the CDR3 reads CASSPRQVVNTEAFF. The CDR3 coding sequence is TGTGCCAGCAGCCCTAGACAGGTAGTGAACACTGAAGCTTTCTTT.

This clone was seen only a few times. CDR3 nucleotide sequence: TGTGCCTGGAGTTTGGGCAGCACAGATACGCAGTATTTT. It specifies CAWSLGSTDTQYF. This chain links TRBV30 with TRBJ2-3; no reliable D call. Germline assignment: CDR1 GTSNPN and CDR2 SVGIG (reference sequence). V was clipped by 2 bases and J by 0 bases, with 6 bases between them. There are 13 residues in the CDR3. Variable domain in full (rest from reference TRBV30 and TRBJ2-3): SQTIHQWPATLVQPVGSPLSLECTVEGTSNPNLYWYRQAAGRGLQLLFYSVGIGQISSEVPQNLSASRPQDRQFILSSKKLLLSDSGFYLCAWSLGSTDTQYFGPGTRLTVL.

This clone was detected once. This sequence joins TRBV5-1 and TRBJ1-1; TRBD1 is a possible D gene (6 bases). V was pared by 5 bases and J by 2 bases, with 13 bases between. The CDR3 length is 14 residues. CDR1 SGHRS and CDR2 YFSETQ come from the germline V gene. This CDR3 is CASRKPDSNTEAFF. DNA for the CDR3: TGCGCCAGCAGGAAACCGGACAGCAACACTGAAGCTTTCTTT.

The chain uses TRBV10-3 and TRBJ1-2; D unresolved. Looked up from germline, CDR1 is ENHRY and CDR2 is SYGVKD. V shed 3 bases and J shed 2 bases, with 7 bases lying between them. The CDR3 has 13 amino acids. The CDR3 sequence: CAISEEGNYGYTF. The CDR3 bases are TGTGCCATCAGTGAAGAGGGAAACTATGGCTACACCTTC.

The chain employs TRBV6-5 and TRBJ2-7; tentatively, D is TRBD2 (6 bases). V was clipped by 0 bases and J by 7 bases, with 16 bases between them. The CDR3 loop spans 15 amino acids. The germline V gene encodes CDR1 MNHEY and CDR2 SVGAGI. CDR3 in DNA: TGTGCCAGCAGTTACTCAGGGACTCTGACGCGGGAGCAGTACTTC. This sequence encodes CASSYSGTLTREQYF.

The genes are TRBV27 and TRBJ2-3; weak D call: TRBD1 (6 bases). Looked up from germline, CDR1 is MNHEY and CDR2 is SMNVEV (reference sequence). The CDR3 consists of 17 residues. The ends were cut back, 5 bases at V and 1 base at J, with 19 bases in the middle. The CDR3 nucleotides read TGTGCCAGCAGTATCCGATCAGGGGCCCGGGGCACAGATACGCAGTATTTT. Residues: CASSIRSGARGTDTQYF.

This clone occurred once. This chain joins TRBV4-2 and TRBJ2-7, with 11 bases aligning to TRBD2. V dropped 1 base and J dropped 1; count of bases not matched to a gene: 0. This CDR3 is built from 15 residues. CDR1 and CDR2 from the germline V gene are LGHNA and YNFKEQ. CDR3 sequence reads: CASSQGLAGSYEQYF. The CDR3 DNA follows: TGTGCCAGCAGCCAAGGACTAGCGGGGTCCTACGAGCAGTACTTC.

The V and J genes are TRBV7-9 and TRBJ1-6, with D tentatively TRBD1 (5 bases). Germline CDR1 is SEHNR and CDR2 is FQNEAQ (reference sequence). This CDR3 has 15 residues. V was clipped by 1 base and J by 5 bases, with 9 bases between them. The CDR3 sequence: CASSLGRVDNSPLHF. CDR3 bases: TGTGCCAGCAGCTTAGGCAGGGTGGATAATTCACCCCTCCACTTT.

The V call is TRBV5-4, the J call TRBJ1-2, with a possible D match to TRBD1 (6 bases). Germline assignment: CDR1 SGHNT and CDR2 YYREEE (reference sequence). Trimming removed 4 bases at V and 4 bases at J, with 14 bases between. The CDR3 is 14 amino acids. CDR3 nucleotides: TGTGCCAGCAGCAACGACAGGCGCGGCTATGGCTACACCTTC. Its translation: CASSNDRRGYGYTF. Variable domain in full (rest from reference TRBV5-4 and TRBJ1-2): ETGVTQSPTHLIKTRGQQVTLRCSSQSGHNTVSWYQQALGQGPQFIFQYYREEENGRGNFPPRFSGLQFPNYSSELNVNALELDDSALYLCASSNDRRGYGYTFGSGTRLTVV.

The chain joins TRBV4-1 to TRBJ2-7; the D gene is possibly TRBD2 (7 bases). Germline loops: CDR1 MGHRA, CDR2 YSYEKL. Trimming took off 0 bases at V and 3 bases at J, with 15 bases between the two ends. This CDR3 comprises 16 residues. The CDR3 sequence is CASSQDLAGAGYEQYF. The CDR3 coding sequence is TGCGCCAGCAGCCAAGATTTGGCGGGGGCGGGCTACGAGCAGTACTTC.

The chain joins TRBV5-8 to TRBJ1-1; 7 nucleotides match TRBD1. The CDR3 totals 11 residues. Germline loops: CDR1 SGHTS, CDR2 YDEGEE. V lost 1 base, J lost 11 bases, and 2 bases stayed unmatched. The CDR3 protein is CASSLRQGAFF. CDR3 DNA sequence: TGTGCCAGCAGCTTGAGACAGGGTGCTTTCTTT.

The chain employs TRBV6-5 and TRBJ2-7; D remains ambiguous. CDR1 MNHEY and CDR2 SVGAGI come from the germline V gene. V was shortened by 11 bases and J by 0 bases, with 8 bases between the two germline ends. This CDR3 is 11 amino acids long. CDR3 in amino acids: CAVKASYEQYF. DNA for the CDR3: TGTGCCGTTAAAGCCTCCTACGAGCAGTACTTC.